The 29 T cell receptor beta chains presented below share a single source sample, sequenced in a study of regulatory T cells in long-lasting Graves disease. To make TCR beta libraries, researchers used iRepertoire HTBI primers and Arm-PCR of CDR3 regions. Using its own MiXCR run on the multiplex PCR reads, TCRdb lists one record per CDR3 protein. The data hold 650,000 to 700,000 distinct CDR3 sequences, with around 30% observed a single time. Time point noted: persistent/refractory GD, antithyroid drugs over 5 years with positive TRAb. With RNA extracted from PBMCs as input, the TCR library was made. The sample was peripheral blood mononuclear cells (PBMCs), taken when the disease was refractory, from a patient treated with antithyroid drugs. The receptors derive from a female donor with Graves disease.

This clonotype has a handful of counts. The chain uses TRBV29-1 and TRBJ1-1, with D uncertain. CDR3 length: 13 residues. Per the germline V gene, CDR1 is SQVTM and CDR2 is ANQGSEA. The ends were cut back, 4 bases at V and 1 base at J, with 10 bases in the middle. CDR3 amino acids: CSVGTLANTEAFF. CDR3 DNA: TGCAGCGTTGGGACCCTCGCGAACACTGAAGCTTTCTTT.

There are a few counts of this clonotype. The gene calls are TRBV12-5 and TRBJ2-5; TRBD2 matches 8 bases. The CDR3 loop spans 15 amino acids. J was trimmed by 7 bases and V by 7 bases; bases with no gene match: 14. Germline V CDR1 and CDR2: LGHNT, FRNRAP. The CDR3 DNA sequence: TGTGCTAGTGCCTTGACTAGCGTCGGCCTTGGGACCCAGTACTTC. Amino acids: CASALTSVGLGTQYF.

There are a few counts of this clonotype. This chain connects TRBV5-1 to TRBJ1-6, with D perhaps matching TRBD1 (6 bases). CDR3 length: 13 residues. Trimming removed 3 bases at V and 10 bases at J, with 11 bases between. From germline, CDR1 is SGHRS and CDR2 YFSETQ. Here the CDR3 reads CASSSRTDSPLHF. CDR3 coding DNA: TGCGCCAGCAGCTCCCGGACAGACTCACCCCTCCACTTT.

Only a few counts were recorded for this clonotype. This sequence joins TRBV29-1 and TRBJ2-7; 10 positions agree with TRBD1. CDR1 and CDR2 (germline): SQVTM, ANQGSEA. This CDR3 has 14 amino acids. Germline trimming cut 4 bases from V and 0 bases from J; bases unmatched to any gene: 3. The CDR3 sequence: CSVGQGANSYEQYF. The CDR3 region has the DNA TGCAGCGTTGGACAGGGGGCAAACTCCTACGAGCAGTACTTC.

This clonotype was counted only a few times. One junction end disagrees with the germline gene, perhaps due to a read error. The CDR3: CASSQRLRSNDGYTF. The CDR3 DNA reads TGTGCCAGCAGCCAGAGACTTCGGAGTAACGATGGCTACACCTTC. This sequence joins TRBV6-1 and TRBJ1-2; D is undetermined. Germline values: CDR1 MNHNS, CDR2 SASEGT. CDR3 length: 15 residues.

Concerning this clonotype itself: The junction departs from the called germline gene at one end, perhaps through a read error. The chain carries TRBV6-1 and TRBJ2-5, with D possibly TRBD2 on 5 matching bases. CDR1 is MNHNS and CDR2 is SASEGT in the germline V gene. There are 14 residues in the CDR3. As DNA, the CDR3 is TGTGCCAGCAGTGTTGTGAGGGAGCAAGGGACCCAGTACTTC. It yields the protein CASSVVREQGTQYF.

The V and J genes are TRBV7-2 and TRBJ2-2, with TRBD1 as a possible D gene (6 bases). V lost 3 bases, J lost 7 bases, and 12 bases lay in between. The CDR3 runs 14 residues. CDR1 and CDR2 from the germline V gene are SGHTA and FQGNSA. CDR3 residues: CASSFTGLVGELFF. The CDR3 DNA sequence: TGTGCCAGCAGCTTCACAGGGTTGGTCGGGGAGCTGTTTTTT.

This sequence joins TRBV12-3 or TRBV12-4 and TRBJ2-2; 9 bases fit TRBD2. The CDR3 totals 17 residues. With V trimmed by 5 bases and J by 1 base, 8 bases remained unmatched. CDR3 region: CASSPSRGRENTGELFF. CDR3 nucleotides: TGTGCCAGCAGTCCTTCCCGCGGGAGGGAGAACACCGGGGAGCTGTTTTTT.

In its sample, this clonotype was seen a few times. The CDR3 nucleotides read TGTGCCAGCAGCTTAGGCGCATACGGGAACACTGAAGCTTTCTTT. It yields the protein CASSLGAYGNTEAFF. The chain has TRBV11-2 and TRBJ1-1; D ambiguous. The V end was cut by 1 base, the J end by 1 base, with 10 bases between. CDR1 and CDR2 from the germline V gene are SGHAT and FQNNGV. This CDR3 is built from 15 residues.

The V and J genes are TRBV12-5 and TRBJ2-7; TRBD2 aligns across 10 bases. The CDR3 is made up of 16 amino acids. V lost 0 bases, J lost 3 bases, and 5 bases stayed unmatched. The germline V gene has CDR1 LGHNT and CDR2 FRNRAP. In DNA, the CDR3 is TGTGCTAGTGGTTTGGTACTGGGACTAGCGTACTACGAGCAGTACTTC. This translates into CASGLVLGLAYYEQYF.

This clonotype was detected a few times. The V gene is TRBV7-2, the J gene TRBJ2-7, with a tentative D call TRBD2 (5 bases). Trimming removed 5 bases from V and 4 bases from J, with 9 bases in between. Germline V gene lookup returns CDR1 SGHTA and CDR2 FQGNSA. The CDR3 totals 12 residues. CDR3 sequence reads: CASSREGYEQYF. CDR3 DNA sequence: TGTGCCAGCAGCCGAGAGGGATACGAGCAGTACTTC.

This clonotype was seen a few times. The J gene is TRBJ1-5, the V gene TRBV19, with D hard to call. The CDR3 is 15 amino acids. Trimming removed 3 bases from V and 2 bases from J, with 11 bases in between. The germline CDR1 and CDR2 sequences are LNHDA and SQIVND (reference sequence). CDR3 coding DNA: TGTGCCAGTAGTATTGCTGCTTTGGGCAATCAGCCCCAGCATTTT. It codes for CASSIAALGNQPQHF.

In the case of this clonotype: The junction departs from germline at one end; a sequencing error may be responsible. The chain combines TRBV10-3 with TRBJ1-1; 9 bases agree with TRBD1. Germline V lookup: CDR1 ENHRY, CDR2 SYGVKD. The CDR3 totals 15 residues. Here the CDR3 DNA reads TGTGCCATCCGCGGACAGGGGAAGATGAACACTGAAGCTGTCTTT. This gives the protein CAIRGQGKMNTEAVF.

This clonotype came up a few times. The chain is built from TRBV12-3 or TRBV12-4 and TRBJ1-5; unclear D gene. This CDR3 has 13 residues. V lost 6 bases and J lost 7, with 13 bases in between. The CDR3 sequence is CASSTQVTQPQHF. Here the CDR3 DNA reads TGTGCCAGCAGCACCCAGGTGACACAGCCCCAGCATTTT.

The CDR3 reads CASSLDRRPSGNTIYF. In nucleotides, the CDR3 is TGTGCCAGCAGTCTAGACAGGAGACCCTCTGGAAACACCATATATTTT. This chain joins TRBV2 and TRBJ1-3; D may be TRBD1 (6 bases). The germline V gene encodes CDR1 SNHLY and CDR2 FYNNEI. Trimming pared 5 bases from V and 0 bases from J, leaving 14 bases between. CDR3 length: 16 amino acids.

The table lists this clonotype with a few counts. The rearrangement uses TRBV7-9 and TRBJ2-5, with 7 bases fitting TRBD1. The CDR3 contains 15 residues. The germline gives CDR1 SEHNR, CDR2 FQNEAQ (reference sequence). V was clipped by 4 bases and J by 3 bases; unmatched bases: 8. The CDR3 protein is CASSSGPGQEETQYF. The CDR3 DNA is TGTGCCAGCAGCTCGGGCCCCGGACAGGAAGAGACCCAGTACTTC.

The chain employs TRBV6-2 or TRBV6-3 and TRBJ1-2, with D tentatively TRBD1 (5 bases). V dropped 4 bases and J dropped 8 bases, with 14 bases sitting between them. CDR1 and CDR2 from the germline V gene are MNHEY and SVGEGT. The CDR3 length is 13 residues. The CDR3 nucleotides are TGTGCCAGCAGTTCTGGACACATAGGGGGCTACACCTTC. It yields the protein CASSSGHIGGYTF.

The chain employs TRBV6-1 and TRBJ1-5, with D hard to call. Trimming shortened V by 11 bases and J by 2 bases, and 13 bases separated the two germline ends. The CDR3 contains 13 residues. CDR1 and CDR2 (germline): MNHNS, SASEGT. The CDR3 region has the DNA TGTGCCGCGACGGTTGTCGGCAATCAGCCCCAGCATTTT. Its protein product is CAATVVGNQPQHF.

This clonotype was observed a single time. This sequence joins TRBV7-9 and TRBJ1-1; D may be TRBD1 (6 bases). CDR3 length: 13 residues. V lost 5 bases, J lost 5 bases, and 12 bases lay in between. Germline V gene data show CDR1 as SEHNR and CDR2 as FQNEAQ (reference sequence). CDR3 DNA sequence: TGTGCCAGCAGCCTACGACAGGTGACTGAAGCTTTCTTT. Amino acid sequence: CASSLRQVTEAFF.

The rearrangement links TRBV5-1 to TRBJ1-1; 8 positions agree with TRBD1. CDR3 size: 14 residues. Germline V gives CDR1 SGHRS, CDR2 YFSETQ. The J segment lost 4 bases and the V segment lost 5 bases, leaving 7 bases of the junction unmatched. CDR3 sequence: CASRPVTGGTEAFF. CDR3 nucleotides: TGCGCCAGCAGGCCCGTTACAGGGGGCACTGAAGCTTTCTTT.

This clonotype showed up just a few times. This sequence joins TRBV18 and TRBJ2-7; D not resolved. The CDR3 consists of 13 residues. Per germline, CDR1 KGHSH and CDR2 LQKENI. The ends were cut back, 2 bases at V and 3 bases at J, with 8 bases in the middle. The CDR3 bases are TGTGCCAGCTCACCAGAAAGTCGCTACGAGCAGTACTTC. It is translated as CASSPESRYEQYF.

This clonotype has a handful of counts. This CDR3 reads CASSDRYYEQYF. The CDR3 nucleotides read TGTGCCAGCAGCGACCGATACTACGAGCAGTACTTC. The chain uses TRBV6-1 and TRBJ2-7, with no clear D. This CDR3 spans 12 amino acids. CDR1 is MNHNS and CDR2 is SASEGT in the germline V gene. Trimming removed 6 bases at V and 3 bases at J, with 9 bases between.

This clonotype has a handful of counts. The chain carries TRBV12-3 or TRBV12-4 and TRBJ2-3; 7 bases are shared with TRBD1. The CDR3 contains 19 residues. Trimming took 2 bases from V and 0 from J; bases not matched to a gene: 14. CDR3 sequence (DNA): TGTGCCAGCAGTTTATACTCTGGCCACAGGGGTGGAAGCACAGATACGCAGTATTTT. It translates to CASSLYSGHRGGSTDTQYF.

The chain is built from TRBV3-1 and TRBJ2-4; perhaps TRBD1 as D (5 bases). With 2 bases removed from V and 8 bases from J, the gap between germline ends came to 13 bases. The CDR3 contains 14 residues. Germline V gene sequence: CDR1 LGHDT, CDR2 YNNKEL (reference sequence). In DNA, the CDR3 is TGTGCCAGCAGCCAAACGGAAGGGGAATACATTCAGTACTTC. It specifies CASSQTEGEYIQYF.

The chain couples TRBV30 to TRBJ2-5, with 7 bases lining up with TRBD1. This CDR3 has 14 amino acids. With 2 bases clipped from V and 2 bases from J, the junction kept 5 bases outside the gene matches. Germline V gene sequence: CDR1 GTSNPN, CDR2 SVGIG (reference sequence). The CDR3 sequence is CAWSSGTAQETQYF. The CDR3 DNA follows: TGTGCCTGGAGTTCTGGGACAGCTCAAGAGACCCAGTACTTC. The entire variable domain, with the rest obtained from reference TRBV30 and TRBJ2-5, is as follows: SQTIHQWPATLVQPVGSPLSLECTVEGTSNPNLYWYRQAAGRGLQLLFYSVGIGQISSEVPQNLSASRPQDRQFILSSKKLLLSDSGFYLCAWSSGTAQETQYFGPGTRLLVL.

The CDR3 DNA reads as TGTGCCAGCAGGCAGGGACTAGCTTCCAATGAGCAGTTCTTC. It translates to CASRQGLASNEQFF. The genes are TRBV27 and TRBJ2-1; the match to TRBD2 covers 9 bases. The V segment lost 6 bases and the J segment 6 bases; nucleotides outside the gene matches: 6. From germline, CDR1 is MNHEY and CDR2 SMNVEV (reference sequence). The CDR3 consists of 14 residues.

This clonotype turned up a few times. The chain combines TRBV6-1 with TRBJ1-3; the D is unclear. Germline V lookup: CDR1 MNHNS, CDR2 SASEGT. There are 16 residues in the CDR3. V gave up 2 bases and J gave up 4 bases, with 15 bases separating them. The DNA of the CDR3 is TGTGCCAGCAGTGAACTGCTCCTGTACAACGGAAACACCATATATTTT. This sequence encodes CASSELLLYNGNTIYF.

CDR3 sequence (DNA): TGCAGCCCCTTGGGACTAGCACACAATGAGCAGTTCTTC. This codes for CSPLGLAHNEQFF. The chain links TRBV29-1 to TRBJ2-1; TRBD2 agrees at 9 bases. Germline lookup yields CDR1 SQVTM and CDR2 ANQGSEA. With 8 bases clipped from V and 5 bases from J, the junction kept 7 bases outside the gene matches. CDR3 length equals 13 residues.

V is TRBV29-1 and J is TRBJ1-2; tentatively, D is TRBD1 (5 bases). The CDR3 totals 14 residues. From germline, CDR1 is SQVTM and CDR2 ANQGSEA. The V gene lost 4 bases and the J gene lost 2 bases, with 14 bases spanning the gap. CDR3 nucleotide sequence: TGCAGCGTTGGAAAGGGACCTTCCAACTATGGCTACACCTTC. Translated, it gives CSVGKGPSNYGYTF.